These T cell receptor beta chains were read from a single sample in a study of shared clonotypes between healthy human individuals. The repertoire was sequenced with immunoSEQ multiplex PCR; TCRdb's copy has only in-frame clones and lacks some. Here the sample spans 2 million or so clones, 85% to 95% being singletons. Material: naive CD4+ T cells sorted from blood. Every receptor here comes from a young man in good health. Each CDR3 is given without its conserved first and last residue. Only some rows state a clone size, as once, few, many or a class for expanded clones.

>TRBV10-3|-|TRBJ1-4
AIGGSNEKLF
>TRBV19|-|TRBJ1-2
ASSIGQLNYGYT
>TRBV5-1|-|TRBJ1-1
ASSMDTYTEAF
>TRBV28|-|TRBJ2-1
ASSPRGGFTDTYNEQF
>TRBV11-2|-|TRBJ1-1
ASSPHPSVGTEAF
>TRBV15|-|TRBJ1-4
ATSTESRLGEKLF
>TRBV5-4|-|TRBJ2-7
ASSLEATYEQY
>TRBV5-1|-|TRBJ1-6
ASSLNSQGVDSPLH
>TRBV10-3|-|TRBJ2-5
AISASGGSQETQY
>TRBV7-2|-|TRBJ2-5
ASSLPRTGGETQY
>TRBV2|-|TRBJ2-2
ASSGTEGTGELF
>TRBV6-4|-|TRBJ1-6
ASSNNGFNSPLH
>TRBV7-2|-|TRBJ2-2
ASIRAGLAVPWSTGELF
>TRBV30|-|TRBJ1-4
AWSEQGSEKLF
>TRBV4-3|-|TRBJ2-2
ASSRGPGTGGVAGELF
>TRBV7-8|-|TRBJ2-2
ASTLIRDTNTGELF
>TRBV11-1|-|TRBJ2-3
ASSTRLASSADTQY
>TRBV5-6|-|TRBJ1-2
ASELSQDYGYT
>TRBV5-4|-|TRBJ2-3
ASSRDRARDTQY
>TRBV7-2|-|TRBJ2-7
ASSPGLAGTYEQY
>TRBV13|-|TRBJ1-1
ASSGWDRGGNTEAF
>TRBV15|-|TRBJ1-4
ATSFRKGAVGEKLF
>TRBV4-1|-|TRBJ1-1
ASSQRAWDEAF
>TRBV29-1|-|TRBJ2-5
SVGRSGGGQETQY
>TRBV10-3|-|TRBJ1-5
AISESGAGNQPQH
>TRBV5-1|-|TRBJ2-1
ASSTPALAGGPYNEQF
>TRBV7-9|-|TRBJ2-7
ASSSGLAGVHEQY
>TRBV10-3|once|TRBJ2-3
AISPRPGQGVTDTQY
>TRBV20-1|-|TRBJ2-1
SARPDNEQF
>TRBV28|-|TRBJ2-7
ASPGPGASAYEQY
>TRBV4-1|once|TRBJ2-1
ASSQVPTSGGGMINEQF